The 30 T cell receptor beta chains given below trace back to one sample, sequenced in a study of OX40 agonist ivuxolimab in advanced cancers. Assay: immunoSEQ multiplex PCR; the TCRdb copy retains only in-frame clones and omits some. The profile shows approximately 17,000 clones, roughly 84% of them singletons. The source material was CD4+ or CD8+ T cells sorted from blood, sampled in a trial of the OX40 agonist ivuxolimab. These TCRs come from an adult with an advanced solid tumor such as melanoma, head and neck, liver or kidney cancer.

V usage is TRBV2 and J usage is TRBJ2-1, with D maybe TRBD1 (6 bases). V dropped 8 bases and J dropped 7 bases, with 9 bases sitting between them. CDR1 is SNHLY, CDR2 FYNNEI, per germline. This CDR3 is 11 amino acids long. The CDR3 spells CASGGYNEQFF. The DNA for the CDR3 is TGTGCCAGCGGGGGCTATAATGAGCAGTTCTTC. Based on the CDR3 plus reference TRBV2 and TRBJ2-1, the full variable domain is EPEVTQTPSHQVTQMGQEVILRCVPISNHLYFYWYRQILGQKVEFLVSFYNNEISEKSEIFDDQFSVERPDGSNFTLKIRSTKLEDSAMYFCASGGYNEQFFGPGTRLTVL.

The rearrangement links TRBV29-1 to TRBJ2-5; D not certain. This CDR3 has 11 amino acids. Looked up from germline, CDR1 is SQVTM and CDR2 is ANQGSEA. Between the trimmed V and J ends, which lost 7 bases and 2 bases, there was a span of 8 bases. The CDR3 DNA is TGCAGCGCCCGGCAGCAAGAGACCCAGTACTTC. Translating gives CSARQQETQYF.

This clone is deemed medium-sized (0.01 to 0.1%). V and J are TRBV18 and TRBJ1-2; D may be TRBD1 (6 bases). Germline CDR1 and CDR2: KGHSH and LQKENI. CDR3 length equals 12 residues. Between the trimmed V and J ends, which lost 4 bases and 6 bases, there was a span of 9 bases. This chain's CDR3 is CASSRPGDGYTF. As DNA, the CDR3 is TGTGCCAGCTCACGGCCAGGGGATGGCTACACCTTC.

This CDR3 is CASRGTGGTNYGYTF. In DNA, the CDR3 is TGTGCCAGCAGAGGGACGGGGGGGACGAACTATGGCTACACCTTC. This chain uses TRBV27 with TRBJ1-2; D perhaps matches TRBD1 (5 bases). Germline lookup yields CDR1 MNHEY and CDR2 SMNVEV (reference sequence). V lost 6 bases and J lost 2, with 16 bases in between. The CDR3 is made up of 15 amino acids.

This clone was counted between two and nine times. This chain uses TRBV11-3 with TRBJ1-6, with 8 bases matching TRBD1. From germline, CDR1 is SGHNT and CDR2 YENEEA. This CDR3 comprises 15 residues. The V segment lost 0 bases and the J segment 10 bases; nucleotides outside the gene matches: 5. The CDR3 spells CASSLDGTGRSPLHF. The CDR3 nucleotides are TGTGCCAGCAGCTTAGATGGGACAGGACGCTCACCCCTCCACTTT.

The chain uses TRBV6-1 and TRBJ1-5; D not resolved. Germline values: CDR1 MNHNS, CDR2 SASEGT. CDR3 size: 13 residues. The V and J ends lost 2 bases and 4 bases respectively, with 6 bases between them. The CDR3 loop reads CASSEPRNQPQHF. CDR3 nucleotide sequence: TGTGCCAGCAGTGAACCGCGAAATCAGCCCCAGCATTTT.

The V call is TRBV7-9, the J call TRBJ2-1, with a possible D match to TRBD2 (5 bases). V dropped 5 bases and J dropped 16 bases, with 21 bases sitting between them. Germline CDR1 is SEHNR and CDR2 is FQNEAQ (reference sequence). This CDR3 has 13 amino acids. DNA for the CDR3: TGTGCCAGCAGCCCAGTCCTGACTAACAAGGAATTCTTC. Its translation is CASSPVLTNKEFF. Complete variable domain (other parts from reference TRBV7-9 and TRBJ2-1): DTGVSQNPRHKITKRGQNVTFRCDPISEHNRLYWYRQTLGQGPEFLTYFQNEAQLEKSRLLSDRFSAERPKGSFSTLEIQRTEQGDSAMYLCASSPVLTNKEFFGPGTRLTVL.

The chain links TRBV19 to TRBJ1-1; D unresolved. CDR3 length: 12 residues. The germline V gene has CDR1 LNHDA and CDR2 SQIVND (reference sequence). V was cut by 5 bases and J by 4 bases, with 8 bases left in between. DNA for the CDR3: TGTGCCAGTAGTTTAAAACGCACTGAAGCTTTCTTT. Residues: CASSLKRTEAFF. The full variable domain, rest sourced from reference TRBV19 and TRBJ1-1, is DGGITQSPKYLFRKEGQNVTLSCEQNLNHDAMYWYRQDPGQGLRLIYYSQIVNDFQKGDIAEGYSVSREKKESFPLTVTSAQKNPTAFYLCASSLKRTEAFFGQGTRLTVV.

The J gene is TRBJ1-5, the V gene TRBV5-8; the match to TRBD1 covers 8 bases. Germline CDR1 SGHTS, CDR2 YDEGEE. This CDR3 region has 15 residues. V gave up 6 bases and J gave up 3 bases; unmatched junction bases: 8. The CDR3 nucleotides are TGTGCCAGCACCAGAAAGGACAGGGACAATCAGCCCCAGCATTTT. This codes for CASTRKDRDNQPQHF. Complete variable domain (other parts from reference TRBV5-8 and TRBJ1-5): EAGVTQSPTHLIKTRGQQATLRCSPISGHTSVYWYQQALGLGLQFLLWYDEGEERNRGNFPPRFSGRQFPNYSSELNVNALELEDSALYLCASTRKDRDNQPQHFGDGTRLSIL.

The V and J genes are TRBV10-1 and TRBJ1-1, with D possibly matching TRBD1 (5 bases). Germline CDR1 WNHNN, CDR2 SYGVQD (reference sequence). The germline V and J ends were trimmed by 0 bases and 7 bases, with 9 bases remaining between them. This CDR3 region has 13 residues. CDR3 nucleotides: TGCGCCAGCAGTGAGTCAATGGGGGGTGAAGCTTTCTTT. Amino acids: CASSESMGGEAFF.

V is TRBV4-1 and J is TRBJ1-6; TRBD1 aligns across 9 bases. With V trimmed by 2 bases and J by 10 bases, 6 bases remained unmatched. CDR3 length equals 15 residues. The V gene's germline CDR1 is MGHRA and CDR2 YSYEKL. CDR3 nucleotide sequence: TGCGCCAGCAGCCAAAGTACAGGGGGCGGGTCACCCCTCCACTTT. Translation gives CASSQSTGGGSPLHF.

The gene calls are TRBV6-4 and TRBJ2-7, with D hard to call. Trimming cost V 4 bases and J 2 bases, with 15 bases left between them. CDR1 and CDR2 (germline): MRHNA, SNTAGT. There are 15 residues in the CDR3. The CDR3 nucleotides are TGTGCCAGCAGTGCCGAAATATTTCTAACCTACGAGCAGTACTTC. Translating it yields CASSAEIFLTYEQYF.

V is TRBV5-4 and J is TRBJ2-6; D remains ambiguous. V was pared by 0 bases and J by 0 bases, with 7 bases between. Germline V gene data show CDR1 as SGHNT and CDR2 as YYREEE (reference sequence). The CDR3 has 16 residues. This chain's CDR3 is CASSLGQFSGANVLTF. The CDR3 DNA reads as TGTGCCAGCAGCTTGGGTCAATTCTCTGGGGCCAACGTCCTGACTTTC.

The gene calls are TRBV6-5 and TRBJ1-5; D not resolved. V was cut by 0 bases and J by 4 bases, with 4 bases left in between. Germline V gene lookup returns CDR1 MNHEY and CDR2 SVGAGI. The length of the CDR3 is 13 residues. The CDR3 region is CASSYSKNQPQHF. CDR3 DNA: TGTGCCAGCAGTTACTCGAAGAATCAGCCCCAGCATTTT.

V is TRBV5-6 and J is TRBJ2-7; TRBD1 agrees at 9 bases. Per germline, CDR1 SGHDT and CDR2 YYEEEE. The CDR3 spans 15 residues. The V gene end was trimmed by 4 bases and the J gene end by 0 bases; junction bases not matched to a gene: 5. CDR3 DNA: TGTGCCAGCAGCGCCGACAGGGGGGCCTCCTACGAGCAGTACTTC. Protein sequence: CASSADRGASYEQYF.

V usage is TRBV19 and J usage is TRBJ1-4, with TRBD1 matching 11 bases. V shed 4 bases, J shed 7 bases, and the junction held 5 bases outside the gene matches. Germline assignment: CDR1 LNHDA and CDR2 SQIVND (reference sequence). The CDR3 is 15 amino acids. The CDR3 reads CASSTGTGGGEKLFF. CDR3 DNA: TGTGCCAGTAGTACCGGGACAGGGGGAGGTGAAAAACTGTTTTTT. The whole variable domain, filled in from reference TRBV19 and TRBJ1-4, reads DGGITQSPKYLFRKEGQNVTLSCEQNLNHDAMYWYRQDPGQGLRLIYYSQIVNDFQKGDIAEGYSVSREKKESFPLTVTSAQKNPTAFYLCASSTGTGGGEKLFFGSGTQLSVL.

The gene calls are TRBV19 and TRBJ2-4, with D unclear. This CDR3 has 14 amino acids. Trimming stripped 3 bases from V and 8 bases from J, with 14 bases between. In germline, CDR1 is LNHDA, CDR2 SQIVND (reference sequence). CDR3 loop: CASSIRPTGDIQYF. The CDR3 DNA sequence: TGTGCCAGTAGTATCCGACCTACCGGAGACATTCAGTACTTC.

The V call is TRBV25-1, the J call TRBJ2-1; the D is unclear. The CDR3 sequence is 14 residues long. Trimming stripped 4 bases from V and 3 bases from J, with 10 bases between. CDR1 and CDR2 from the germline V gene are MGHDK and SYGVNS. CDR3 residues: CASSVGRYYNEQFF. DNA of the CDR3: TGTGCCAGCAGTGTAGGGCGTTACTACAATGAGCAGTTCTTC.

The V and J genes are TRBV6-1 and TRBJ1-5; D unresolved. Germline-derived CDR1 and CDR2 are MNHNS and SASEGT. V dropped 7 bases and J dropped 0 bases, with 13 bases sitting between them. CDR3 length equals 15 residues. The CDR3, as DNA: TGTGCCAGCACCGCGAGACTCAGTAGCAATCAGCCCCAGCATTTT. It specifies CASTARLSSNQPQHF.

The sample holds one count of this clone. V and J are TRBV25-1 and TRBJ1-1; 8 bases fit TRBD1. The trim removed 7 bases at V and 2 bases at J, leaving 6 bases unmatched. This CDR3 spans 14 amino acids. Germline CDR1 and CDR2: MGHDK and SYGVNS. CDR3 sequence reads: CASNPTGVNTEAFF. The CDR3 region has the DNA TGTGCCAGCAACCCGACAGGGGTTAACACTGAAGCTTTCTTT.

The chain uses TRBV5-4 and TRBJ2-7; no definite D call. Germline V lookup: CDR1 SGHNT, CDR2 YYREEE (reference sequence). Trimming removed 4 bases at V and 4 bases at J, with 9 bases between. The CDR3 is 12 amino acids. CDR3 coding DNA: TGTGCCAGCAGCGTGGATCAGTACGAGCAGTACTTC. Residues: CASSVDQYEQYF.

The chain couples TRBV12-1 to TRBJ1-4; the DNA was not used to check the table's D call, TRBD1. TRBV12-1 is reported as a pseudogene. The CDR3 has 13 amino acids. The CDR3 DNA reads TGTGCCAGCAGCTTGGTCCCTGGCCCAAAACTGTTTTTT. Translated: CASSLVPGPKLFF.

The CDR3 region has the DNA TGCGCCAGCAGTTCCGACGGCAACGAGCAGTACTTC. It codes for CASSSDGNEQYF. The rearrangement uses TRBV23-1 and TRBJ2-7; no reliable D call. TRBV23-1 is noted as an ORF with a role that remains uncertain. This CDR3 is built from 12 residues. Trimming pared 5 bases from V and 5 bases from J, leaving 10 bases between.

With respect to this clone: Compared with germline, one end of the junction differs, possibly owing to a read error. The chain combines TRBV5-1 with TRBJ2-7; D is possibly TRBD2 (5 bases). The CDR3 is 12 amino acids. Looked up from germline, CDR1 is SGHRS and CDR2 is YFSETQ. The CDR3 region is CASSNSAYEQYF. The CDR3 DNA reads TGTGCCAGCAGTAATAGCGCCTACGAGCAGTACTTC. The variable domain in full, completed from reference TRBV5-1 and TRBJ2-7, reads KAGVTQTPRYLIKTRGQQVTLSCSPISGHRSVSWYQQTPGQGLQFLFEYFSETQRNKGNFPGRFSGRQFSNSRSEMNVSTLELGDSALYLCASSNSAYEQYFGPGTRLTVT.

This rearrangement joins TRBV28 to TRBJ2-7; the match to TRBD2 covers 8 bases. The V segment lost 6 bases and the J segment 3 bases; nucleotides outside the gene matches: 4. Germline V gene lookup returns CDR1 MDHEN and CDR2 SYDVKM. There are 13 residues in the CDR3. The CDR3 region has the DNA TGTGCCAGCAGCCCAACTAGCGGCTACGAGCAGTACTTC. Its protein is CASSPTSGYEQYF.

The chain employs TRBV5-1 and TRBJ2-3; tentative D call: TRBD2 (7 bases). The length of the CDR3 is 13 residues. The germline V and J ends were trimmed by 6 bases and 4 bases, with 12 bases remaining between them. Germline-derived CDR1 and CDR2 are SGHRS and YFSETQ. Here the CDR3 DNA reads TGCGCCAGCAACGCGGGGGCGTCAGATACGCAGTATTTT. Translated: CASNAGASDTQYF. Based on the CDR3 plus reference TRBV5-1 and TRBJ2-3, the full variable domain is KAGVTQTPRYLIKTRGQQVTLSCSPISGHRSVSWYQQTPGQGLQFLFEYFSETQRNKGNFPGRFSGRQFSNSRSEMNVSTLELGDSALYLCASNAGASDTQYFGPGTRLTVL.

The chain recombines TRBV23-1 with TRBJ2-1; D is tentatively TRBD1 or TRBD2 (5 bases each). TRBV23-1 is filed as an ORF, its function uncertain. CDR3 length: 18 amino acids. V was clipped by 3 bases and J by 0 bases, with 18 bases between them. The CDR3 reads CASSHHPTGTSSYNEQFF. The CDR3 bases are TGCGCCAGCAGTCATCACCCCACCGGGACGAGCTCCTACAATGAGCAGTTCTTC.

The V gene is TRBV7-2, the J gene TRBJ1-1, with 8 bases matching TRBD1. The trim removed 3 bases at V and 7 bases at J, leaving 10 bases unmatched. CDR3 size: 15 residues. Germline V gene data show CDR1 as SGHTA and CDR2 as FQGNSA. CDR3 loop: CASSFRTGNLIEAFF. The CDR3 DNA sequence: TGTGCCAGCAGCTTCCGGACAGGGAATCTGATTGAAGCTTTCTTT.

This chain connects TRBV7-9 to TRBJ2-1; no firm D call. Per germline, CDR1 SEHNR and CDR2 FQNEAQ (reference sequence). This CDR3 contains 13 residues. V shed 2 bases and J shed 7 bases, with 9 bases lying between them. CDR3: CASSLPYKNEQFF. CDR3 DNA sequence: TGTGCCAGCAGCTTACCATATAAGAATGAGCAGTTCTTC. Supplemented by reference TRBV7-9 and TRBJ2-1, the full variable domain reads DTGVSQNPRHKITKRGQNVTFRCDPISEHNRLYWYRQTLGQGPEFLTYFQNEAQLEKSRLLSDRFSAERPKGSFSTLEIQRTEQGDSAMYLCASSLPYKNEQFFGPGTRLTVL.

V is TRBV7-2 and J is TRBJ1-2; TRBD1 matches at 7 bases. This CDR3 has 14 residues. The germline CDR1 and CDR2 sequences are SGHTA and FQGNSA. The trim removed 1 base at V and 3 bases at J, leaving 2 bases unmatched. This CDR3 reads CASSLVRGDYGYTF. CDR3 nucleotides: TGTGCCAGCAGCTTAGTCAGGGGGGACTATGGCTACACCTTC.